This TCR beta chain is from a study of OX40 agonist ivuxolimab in advanced cancers. At the level of the study: All patients had ivuxolimab intravenously every 2 weeks at 0.01 to 10 mg/kg.

Trimming cost V 4 bases and J 0 bases, with 16 bases left between them. CDR1 is SGHRS, CDR2 YFSETQ, per germline. The CDR3 has 16 residues. Sequencing used immunoSEQ multiplex PCR; TCRdb keeps in-frame clones, though not all of them. The repertoire holds nearly 25,000 clones, with approximately 79% as singletons. V and J are TRBV5-1 and TRBJ1-1, with a tentative D call TRBD1 (5 bases). The source material was CD4+ or CD8+ T cells sorted from blood, sampled in a trial of the OX40 agonist ivuxolimab. The source of this sequence is an adult with an advanced solid tumor such as melanoma, head and neck, liver or kidney cancer. CDR3 sequence: CASSRGAQLMNTEAFF. DNA for the CDR3: TGCGCCAGCAGCCGCGGGGCACAGCTGATGAACACTGAAGCTTTCTTT.